This T cell receptor beta chain emerged from a study of cytomegalovirus exposure and HLA in healthy donors. Whole-study findings and limits: Among TCR beta chains, those listed as cytomegalovirus-associated numbered some 160.

V was clipped by 5 bases and J by 1 base, with 11 bases between them. From germline, CDR1 is SGHTA and CDR2 FQGTGA. The CDR3 runs to 14 residues. Worth noting for this clone: Antigen: not known.

In the PCR, 60 Vbeta and 13 Jbeta primers were used. Libraries were prepared by immunoSEQ multiplex PCR; TCRdb keeps only in-frame clonotypes and omits some of them. The sample lists some 150,000 clones, roughly 83% occurring once. V and J are TRBV7-3 and TRBJ1-1; D uncertain. Sequencing input: PBMCs. This sequence originates from a woman between 18 and 30 years old in good health and CMV-seronegative. The CDR3 DNA reads TGTGCCAGCAGCCATACGGGAGGGAACACTGAAGCTTTCTTT. As protein: CASSHTGGNTEAFF.